The following is a TCR beta chain sequence with its context. The antigen is not known. This sample was taken from a study of blood T cells in healthy people across ages. Deletions cut 6 bases from V and 2 bases from J, with 10 bases between. The germline gives CDR1 DFQATT, CDR2 SNEGSKA (reference sequence). This CDR3 is built from 12 residues. Study observations and caveats: Not knowing donor CMV status may have confounded expanded clonotype changes.

Sample-barcoded 5' priming and a J-beta primer mix drove a second PCR of 7 to 11 cycles. TCRdb reprocessed the 5' RACE reads with MiXCR, giving one entry per CDR3 protein. The sample shows around 800,000 distinct CDR3 sequences, roughly 24% of them seen only once. The data were also submitted as part of a second study, on T cells of mothers and their children. That investigation notes: The yield was over 8.5 million TCR beta CDR3 reads from each mother and a few million from each child.

The sequenced sample consisted of blood. The chain uses TRBV20-1 and TRBJ1-2; possibly TRBD1 for D (6 bases). The TCR was taken from a boy between 5 and 17 years old in good health. The CDR3 region is CSAGQGNYGYTF. CDR3 nucleotides: TGCAGTGCCGGGCAGGGGAACTATGGCTACACCTTC.